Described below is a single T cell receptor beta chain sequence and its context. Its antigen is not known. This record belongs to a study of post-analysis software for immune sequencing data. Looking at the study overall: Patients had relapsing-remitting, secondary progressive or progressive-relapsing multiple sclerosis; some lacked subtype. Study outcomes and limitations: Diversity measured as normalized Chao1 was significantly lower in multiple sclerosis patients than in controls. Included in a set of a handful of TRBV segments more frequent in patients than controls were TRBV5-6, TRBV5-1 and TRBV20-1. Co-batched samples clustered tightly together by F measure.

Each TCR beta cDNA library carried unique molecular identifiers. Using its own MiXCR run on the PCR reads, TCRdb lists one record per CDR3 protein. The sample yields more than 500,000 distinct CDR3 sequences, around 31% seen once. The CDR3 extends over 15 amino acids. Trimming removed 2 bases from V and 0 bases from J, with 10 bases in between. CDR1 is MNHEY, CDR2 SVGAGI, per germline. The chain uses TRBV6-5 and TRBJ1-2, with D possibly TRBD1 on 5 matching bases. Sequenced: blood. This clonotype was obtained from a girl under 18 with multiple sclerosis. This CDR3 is CASSYSRETNYGYTF. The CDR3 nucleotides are TGTGCCAGCAGTTACAGCAGGGAAACTAACTATGGCTACACCTTC.